This TCR beta chain is drawn from a study of technical replicates of blood from a few donors. Using immunoSEQ multiplex PCR, the repertoire was profiled, and TCRdb retains in-frame clones only, with some absent. The table has tens of thousands of clones, about 95% seen once. The germline CDR1 and CDR2 sequences are SNHLY and FYNNEI. This CDR3 region has 18 residues. V lost 3 bases to trimming and J lost 4 bases; unmatched junction nucleotides: 17. The TCR sequence derives from a human donor in good health. Sequencing input: T cells isolated from PBMCs. The rearrangement joins TRBV2 to TRBJ1-2; the match to TRBD1 covers 7 bases. The CDR3 sequence is CASSDSRQGVTGSYGYTF. The DNA of the CDR3 is TGTGCCAGCAGTGATTCACGACAGGGAGTGACTGGCTCCTATGGCTACACCTTC.